Presented here are 21 T cell receptor beta chains from one specimen sequenced in a study of blood T cell repertoires in COVID-19. TCRdb's copy holds only in-frame clones and misses some; the assay was immunoSEQ multiplex PCR. Of hundreds of thousands of clones in the sample, about 80% were seen once. Sequencing used PBMCs or T cells enriched from blood (not recorded which). These receptors were collected from a middle-aged woman who had been exposed to COVID-19.

The rearrangement links TRBV24-1 to TRBJ1-1; unclear D gene. Trimming shortened V by 4 bases and J by 5 bases, and 22 bases separated the two germline ends. This CDR3 is 17 amino acids long. Germline V gene data show CDR1 as KGHDR and CDR2 as SFDVKD. In DNA, the CDR3 is TGTGCCACCAGTGAAGTTGGTTGTCTAGAATCGGGGACTGAAGCTTTCTTT. Translating it yields CATSEVGCLESGTEAFF.

The gene calls are TRBV2 and TRBJ1-5; D unresolved. V was clipped by 8 bases and J by 6 bases, with 14 bases between them. Germline CDR1 reads SNHLY; CDR2 reads FYNNEI. This CDR3 comprises 13 residues. CDR3 amino acids: CASAGGNGQPQHF. CDR3 DNA sequence: TGTGCCAGCGCTGGAGGGAACGGTCAGCCCCAGCATTTT.

The V call is TRBV28, the J call TRBJ2-5; TRBD1 matches 7 bases. The germline V gene has CDR1 MDHEN and CDR2 SYDVKM. There are 15 residues in the CDR3. Losses at the gene ends were 4 bases for V and 7 bases for J; bases not matched to a gene: 12. CDR3 DNA sequence: TGTGCCAGCAGTTCCGGACAGGCGTACTCAGGGACCCAGTACTTC. This translates into CASSSGQAYSGTQYF.

CDR3: CASSTGTSGSWGQETQYF. The CDR3 DNA reads as TGTGCCAGCAGCACCGGGACTAGCGGGAGCTGGGGGCAAGAGACCCAGTACTTC. This chain joins TRBV7-9 and TRBJ2-5, with 14 bases that match TRBD2. The CDR3 length is 18 residues. V trimming: 5 bases; J trimming: 2 bases; junction bases outside the gene matches: 10. Germline V gene data show CDR1 as SEHNR and CDR2 as FQNEAQ (reference sequence).

In this sample, this clone turned up a few times. This chain connects TRBV4-2 to TRBJ1-1, with D tentatively TRBD1 (5 bases). The CDR3 extends over 15 amino acids. V lost 0 bases, J lost 7 bases, and 15 bases lay in between. CDR1 is LGHNA and CDR2 is YNFKEQ in the germline V gene. The CDR3 nucleotides are TGTGCCAGCAGCCAAGATTTAGGGGAGGAGGGTGAAGCTTTCTTT. This sequence encodes CASSQDLGEEGEAFF.

The table lists this clone with a few counts. The chain is built from TRBV6-1 and TRBJ2-1; 15 bases are a match to TRBD2. Per the germline V gene, CDR1 is MNHNS and CDR2 is SASEGT. This CDR3 comprises 18 residues. Trimming took 4 bases from V and 6 from J; bases not matched to a gene: 10. This chain's CDR3 is CASSAYAPGLAGGNEQFF. CDR3 sequence (DNA): TGTGCCAGCAGTGCCTATGCCCCGGGACTAGCGGGGGGCAATGAGCAGTTCTTC.

The chain recombines TRBV6-4 with TRBJ1-2; D is unclear. Trimming cost V 8 bases and J 7 bases, with 20 bases left between them. Germline CDR1 is MRHNA and CDR2 is SNTAGT. This CDR3 spans 14 amino acids. The CDR3 reads CASRSRSSSGGYTF. The CDR3, as DNA: TGTGCCAGCCGATCCCGCAGCTCGTCGGGTGGCTACACCTTC.

The chain uses TRBV7-8 and TRBJ2-3; D may be TRBD1 (5 bases). V lost 7 bases and J lost 1, with 18 bases in between. Germline V gives CDR1 SGHVS, CDR2 FQNEAQ. CDR3 length: 16 amino acids. CDR3 sequence reads: CASTKTWGSGTDTQYF. CDR3 DNA sequence: TGTGCCAGCACCAAGACCTGGGGCTCAGGCACAGATACGCAGTATTTT.

The chain has TRBV7-9 and TRBJ2-5, with D possibly being TRBD2 (6 bases). Germline values: CDR1 SEHNR, CDR2 FQNEAQ (reference sequence). This CDR3 is 15 amino acids long. V was pared by 5 bases and J by 2 bases, with 15 bases between. CDR3 in amino acids: CASSRGGDGQETQYF. As DNA, the CDR3 is TGTGCCAGCAGCCGAGGAGGGGACGGACAAGAGACCCAGTACTTC.

The chain uses TRBV5-5 and TRBJ1-5, with no clear D. This CDR3 comprises 14 residues. The V end lost 0 bases, the J end lost 3 bases, and 7 bases lay between the germline ends. Germline CDR1 is SGHKS and CDR2 is YYEKEE (reference sequence). CDR3 in DNA: TGTGCCAGCAGCTTGGTCGGGAACAATCAGCCCCAGCATTTT. Its translation is CASSLVGNNQPQHF.

The chain employs TRBV9 and TRBJ2-7, with TRBD1 matching 7 bases. CDR1 and CDR2 from the germline V gene are SGDLS and YYNGEE. The CDR3 has 14 amino acids. J gave up 3 bases and V 3 bases, and 6 bases lay outside the gene matches. CDR3 DNA sequence: TGTGCCAGCAGCGCCGGACAGGCTAACTACGAGCAGTACTTC. Its protein product is CASSAGQANYEQYF.

The chain uses TRBV28 and TRBJ2-3; 9 nucleotides match TRBD1. The length of the CDR3 is 15 residues. Per germline, CDR1 MDHEN and CDR2 SYDVKM. Trimming took 6 bases from V and 6 from J; bases not matched to a gene: 10. CDR3 in amino acids: CASSLQGAMRDTQYF. The DNA of the CDR3 is TGTGCCAGCAGCCTACAGGGGGCAATGAGGGATACGCAGTATTTT. Supplemented by reference TRBV28 and TRBJ2-3, the full variable domain reads DVKVTQSSRYLVKRTGEKVFLECVQDMDHENMFWYRQDPGLGLRLIYFSYDVKMKEKGDIPEGYSVSREKKERFSLILESASTNQTSMYLCASSLQGAMRDTQYFGPGTRLTVL.

The rearrangement links TRBV28 to TRBJ1-1, with no clear D. Germline V lookup: CDR1 MDHEN, CDR2 SYDVKM. The CDR3 length is 14 residues. Deletions cut 5 bases from V and 0 bases from J, with 10 bases between. The CDR3 sequence is CASSPRDMNTEAFF. DNA of the CDR3: TGTGCCAGCAGTCCCCGGGATATGAACACTGAAGCTTTCTTT.

V usage is TRBV6-5 and J usage is TRBJ2-7; a weak D match, TRBD2 (6 bases). Germline lookup yields CDR1 MNHEY and CDR2 SVGAGI. Deletions cut 6 bases from V and 1 base from J, with 10 bases between. CDR3 length: 13 amino acids. CDR3 region: CASRGGDSYEQYF. CDR3 in DNA: TGTGCCAGCAGGGGCGGGGATTCCTACGAGCAGTACTTC.

The chain recombines TRBV4-2 with TRBJ2-1; TRBD1 matches 8 bases. The CDR3 extends over 14 amino acids. The junction had 1 base not matched to a gene; V was cut back by 1 base and J by 5 bases. Per germline, CDR1 LGHNA and CDR2 YNFKEQ. CDR3 sequence: CASSQGQGNNEQFF. CDR3 nucleotide sequence: TGTGCCAGCAGCCAAGGACAGGGGAACAATGAGCAGTTCTTC.

The chain couples TRBV6-4 to TRBJ1-2, with D possibly matching TRBD1 (5 bases). Per germline, CDR1 MRHNA and CDR2 SNTAGT. The ends were cut back, 10 bases at V and 8 bases at J, with 20 bases in the middle. The CDR3 sequence is 13 residues long. The CDR3 is CATRRTPSWGYTF. CDR3 nucleotides: TGTGCCACCCGACGGACACCCTCTTGGGGCTACACCTTC.

This chain connects TRBV5-4 to TRBJ2-7; 9 nucleotides match TRBD2. CDR3 length: 15 amino acids. Germline loops: CDR1 SGHNT, CDR2 YYREEE (reference sequence). The V segment lost 0 bases and the J segment 2 bases; nucleotides outside the gene matches: 3. In nucleotides, the CDR3 is TGTGCCAGCAGCTTGGCTAGCGGGGAACCCTACGAGCAGTACTTC. Its translation: CASSLASGEPYEQYF. The full variable domain, rest sourced from reference TRBV5-4 and TRBJ2-7, is ETGVTQSPTHLIKTRGQQVTLRCSSQSGHNTVSWYQQALGQGPQFIFQYYREEENGRGNFPPRFSGLQFPNYSSELNVNALELDDSALYLCASSLASGEPYEQYFGPGTRLTVT.

This clone was seen once. The V gene is TRBV2, the J gene TRBJ1-1; D possibly corresponds to TRBD1 (6 bases). Germline V gene lookup returns CDR1 SNHLY and CDR2 FYNNEI. Trimming stripped 6 bases from V and 8 bases from J, with 19 bases between. This CDR3 is built from 14 residues. CDR3 amino acids: CASSHNYGQIEAFF. The CDR3 region has the DNA TGTGCCAGCAGCCACAACTATGGACAGATCGAAGCTTTCTTT.

CDR3 amino acids: CASSPRTGRSYNEQFF. The CDR3 DNA follows: TGCGCCAGCAGCCCGAGGACAGGCCGATCCTACAATGAGCAGTTCTTC. The genes are TRBV5-1 and TRBJ2-1; 7 bases are shared with TRBD1. V shed 4 bases, J shed 1 base, and the junction held 8 bases outside the gene matches. The CDR3 loop spans 16 amino acids. CDR1 is SGHRS and CDR2 is YFSETQ in the germline V gene.

The J gene is TRBJ2-5, the V gene TRBV6-5; possible D gene TRBD1, 5 bases. V shed 7 bases and J shed 5 bases, with 14 bases lying between them. Germline CDR1 is MNHEY and CDR2 is SVGAGI. The CDR3 is 13 residues long. The CDR3, as DNA: TGTGCCAGCAAAAGGGGATTAGGGGAGACCCAGTACTTC. Translating gives CASKRGLGETQYF.

In DNA form, the CDR3 reads TGCAGTGCTAGTGATGCGGGGGGGTCAGATACGCAGTATTTT. It specifies CSASDAGGSDTQYF. The chain is built from TRBV20-1 and TRBJ2-3; 9 nucleotides align to TRBD2. Germline V gene sequence: CDR1 DFQATT, CDR2 SNEGSKA (reference sequence). The length of the CDR3 is 14 residues. J gave up 4 bases and V 3 bases, and 5 bases lay outside the gene matches.